A single sample is the source of the 15 T cell receptor beta chains below, sequenced in a study of T cell responses to AZD1222 COVID-19 vaccine. Sequencing used immunoSEQ multiplex PCR; TCRdb keeps in-frame clones, though not all of them. The sample lists about 93,000 clones; 85% to 90% were seen once. Specimen: peripheral blood, collected 28 days after the second AZD1222 dose. The source of these receptors is an adult who received the AZD1222 COVID-19 vaccine.

The chain is built from TRBV19 and TRBJ2-5; 10 bases map to TRBD2. CDR1 and CDR2 (germline): LNHDA, SQIVND (reference sequence). The CDR3 has 16 amino acids. Unmatched junction bases numbered 9, after V lost 4 bases and J lost 4 bases. The CDR3 region has the DNA TGTGCCAGTAGTACTGGACTAGCGGTTAAGCGAGAGACCCAGTACTTC. Translating gives CASSTGLAVKRETQYF. The full variable domain, in which reference TRBV19 and TRBJ2-5 provide the parts outside the CDR3, is DGGITQSPKYLFRKEGQNVTLSCEQNLNHDAMYWYRQDPGQGLRLIYYSQIVNDFQKGDIAEGYSVSREKKESFPLTVTSAQKNPTAFYLCASSTGLAVKRETQYFGPGTRLLVL.

This clone was recorded once. CDR3 DNA: TGTGCCAGCAGCGTAGATTACTCTGGAAACACCATATATTTT. It specifies CASSVDYSGNTIYF. V usage is TRBV9 and J usage is TRBJ1-3; D remains ambiguous. The germline V and J ends were trimmed by 0 bases and 0 bases, with 4 bases remaining between them. The CDR3 extends over 14 amino acids. The germline gives CDR1 SGDLS, CDR2 YYNGEE.

The V and J genes are TRBV18 and TRBJ1-2, with D maybe TRBD1 (6 bases). There are 14 residues in the CDR3. Germline CDR1 reads KGHSH; CDR2 reads LQKENI. V was trimmed by 1 base and J by 8 bases, leaving 14 bases between them. CDR3 loop: CASSPLQGEGGYTF. In DNA form, the CDR3 reads TGTGCCAGCTCACCACTACAGGGAGAGGGAGGCTACACCTTC.

The chain combines TRBV7-6 with TRBJ2-1; no firm D call. The CDR3 is made up of 16 amino acids. Looked up from germline, CDR1 is SGHVS and CDR2 is FNYEAQ. Deletions cut 2 bases from V and 0 bases from J, with 11 bases between. The CDR3 spells CASSLSRTSSYNEQFF. CDR3 nucleotide sequence: TGTGCCAGCAGCTTAAGCCGGACCAGCTCCTACAATGAGCAGTTCTTC.

The chain carries TRBV3-1 (or the pseudogene TRBV3-2) and TRBJ2-7; weak D call: TRBD1 (5 bases). This CDR3 is built from 14 residues. With 1 base removed from V and 8 bases from J, the gap between germline ends came to 15 bases. CDR1 is LGHDT, CDR2 YNNKEL, per germline (reference sequence). The CDR3 DNA sequence: TGTGCCAGCAGCCAAGTGAATGGTCAGGGAAAGCAGTACTTC. It is translated as CASSQVNGQGKQYF.

In nucleotides, the CDR3 is TGTGCCAGCAGCCGAGATAATCAGCCCCAGCATTTT. The encoded protein is CASSRDNQPQHF. The gene calls are TRBV3-1 (or the pseudogene TRBV3-2) and TRBJ1-5; D uncertain. Looked up from germline, CDR1 is LGHDT and CDR2 is YNNKEL (reference sequence). The CDR3 is made up of 12 amino acids. V was trimmed by 4 bases and J by 4 bases, leaving 5 bases between them.

The chain employs TRBV30 and TRBJ2-7; 8 bases are a match to TRBD2. The CDR3 covers 12 residues. CDR1 and CDR2 (germline): GTSNPN, SVGIG (reference sequence). V lost 3 bases, J lost 3 bases, and 1 base stayed unmatched. For the CDR3, the DNA is TGTGCCTGGAGCACTAGCGGCTACGAGCAGTACTTC. It specifies CAWSTSGYEQYF. Full variable domain (rest looked up from reference TRBV30 and TRBJ2-7): SQTIHQWPATLVQPVGSPLSLECTVEGTSNPNLYWYRQAAGRGLQLLFYSVGIGQISSEVPQNLSASRPQDRQFILSSKKLLLSDSGFYLCAWSTSGYEQYFGPGTRLTVT.

This chain uses TRBV9 with TRBJ1-2; weak D call: TRBD1 (6 bases). Trimming removed 0 bases at V and 5 bases at J, with 11 bases between. The CDR3 spans 14 residues. The V gene's germline CDR1 is SGDLS and CDR2 YYNGEE. The CDR3 region has the DNA TGTGCCAGCAGCGTAGGGACAGCAGGTTATGGCTACACCTTC. Protein product: CASSVGTAGYGYTF.

V is TRBV29-1 and J is TRBJ1-1, with D perhaps matching TRBD1 (5 bases). Germline lookup yields CDR1 SQVTM and CDR2 ANQGSEA. The CDR3 is made up of 14 amino acids. Trimming removed 6 bases from V and 0 bases from J, with 14 bases in between. Written as DNA, the CDR3 is TGCAGCGTCGCGACCAGGGCACTGAACACTGAAGCTTTCTTT. This encodes CSVATRALNTEAFF.

V usage is TRBV11-2 and J usage is TRBJ2-1; TRBD2 agrees at 9 bases. The ends lost 5 bases at V and 3 bases at J; junction bases unmatched: 5. This CDR3 is built from 15 residues. Germline V gene sequence: CDR1 SGHAT, CDR2 FQNNGV. The CDR3 reads CASSVSGGNYNEQFF. The CDR3 bases are TGTGCCAGCAGCGTTAGCGGGGGTAACTACAATGAGCAGTTCTTC.

J is TRBJ2-2 and V is TRBV27; D unclear. Trimming cost V 5 bases and J 4 bases, with 17 bases left between them. Germline CDR1 and CDR2: MNHEY and SMNVEV (reference sequence). CDR3 length: 16 amino acids. CDR3 in amino acids: CASSKFDKGATGELFF. The CDR3 DNA is TGTGCCAGCAGTAAGTTCGACAAGGGTGCCACCGGGGAGCTGTTTTTT.

V and J are TRBV30 and TRBJ1-3, with 7 bases matching TRBD1. The CDR3 runs to 15 residues. CDR1 and CDR2 (germline): GTSNPN, SVGIG (reference sequence). J was trimmed by 4 bases and V by 4 bases; bases with no gene match: 10. The CDR3 coding sequence is TGTGCCTGGAACCCAACAGGGGACTACGGAAACACCATATATTTT. Its translation is CAWNPTGDYGNTIYF.

The chain employs TRBV7-9 and TRBJ2-3; D gene ambiguous. The germline V and J ends were trimmed by 4 bases and 7 bases, with 9 bases remaining between them. The germline V gene encodes CDR1 SEHNR and CDR2 FQNEAQ (reference sequence). CDR3 length equals 12 residues. CDR3 bases: TGTGCCAGCAGCTCTGTCGCCCATACGCAGTATTTT. Its protein product is CASSSVAHTQYF.

The CDR3 spells CASIRDGYSYEQYF. CDR3 nucleotides: TGTGCCAGCATAAGGGACGGTTACTCCTACGAGCAGTACTTC. This sequence joins TRBV6-5 and TRBJ2-7, with D perhaps assigned TRBD1 or TRBD2 (5 bases each). Deletions cut 7 bases from V and 0 bases from J, with 13 bases between. The germline V gene encodes CDR1 MNHEY and CDR2 SVGAGI. The CDR3 consists of 14 residues.

J is TRBJ2-3 and V is TRBV6-4; no reliable D call. The germline gives CDR1 MRHNA, CDR2 SNTAGT. V lost 5 bases and J 7 bases, leaving 13 bases between the germline ends. The CDR3 sequence is 13 residues long. CDR3 sequence (DNA): TGTGCCAGCAGTATAACGGGCTCCAATACGCAGTATTTT. Its protein product is CASSITGSNTQYF.